This T cell receptor (beta chain) was sequenced in a study of cytomegalovirus exposure and HLA in healthy donors. Across the whole study: Prior work identified under 130 million unique TCR beta sequences in some 200 million T cells.

A multiplex PCR was run with 60 Vbeta primers and 13 Jbeta primers. Some clones are missing from TCRdb's copy, which holds only in-frame ones; the method was immunoSEQ multiplex PCR. This sample has roughly 200,000 clones, with over 70% found just once. The V gene lost 3 bases and the J gene lost 1 base, with 7 bases spanning the gap. The V gene's germline CDR1 is MDHEN and CDR2 SYDVKM. The CDR3 consists of 14 residues. Sequencing used PBMCs. V and J are TRBV28 and TRBJ1-5; D remains unclear. The sequence came from a male donor in good health and CMV-seronegative. CDR3: CASSLGVSNQPQHF. CDR3 DNA sequence: TGTGCCAGCAGTTTGGGAGTCAGCAATCAGCCCCAGCATTTT.